This T cell receptor (beta chain) was identified during a study of tumor-infiltrating lymphocytes in primary liver carcinoma. Across the whole study: The patients, men and women alike, were aged 30 to 69 years.

A constant-region primer served to make TCR beta cDNA from roughly 460 ng total RNA. Employing slightly modified ARM-PCR, three nested multiplex PCR rounds were run, and these gave rise to the TCR beta libraries. Two initial PCR rounds of about 9 cycles each paired TRBV1-TRBV30 forward primers with a C-beta reverse primer. One entry per CDR3 protein results from TCRdb running MiXCR on the multiplex PCR reads. The profile covers almost 200,000 distinct CDR3 sequences, with about 65% appearing a single time and approximately 6.6% taken by the ten largest. Unsorted whole blood served as the source of blood RNA, and germline DNA was extracted as well. The V and J ends lost 2 bases and 1 base, in that order; junction bases with no gene match: 9. Per the germline V gene, CDR1 is MDHEN and CDR2 is SYDVKM. The CDR3 is 19 residues long.

The sequenced material came from peripheral blood. This chain links TRBV28 with TRBJ2-4; TRBD2 agrees at 12 bases. This TCR derives from a woman in her sixties or seventies with primary liver carcinoma and hepatitis B virus infection. The CDR3 sequence is CASSLGASGRVGAKNIQYF. The DNA for the CDR3 is TGTGCCAGCAGTTTAGGAGCTAGCGGGAGGGTAGGGGCCAAAAACATTCAGTACTTC. The full variable domain, in which reference TRBV28 and TRBJ2-4 provide the parts outside the CDR3, is DVKVTQSSRYLVKRTGEKVFLECVQDMDHENMFWYRQDPGLGLRLIYFSYDVKMKEKGDIPEGYSVSREKKERFSLILESASTNQTSMYLCASSLGASGRVGAKNIQYFGAGTRLSVL.